What follows are 16 T cell receptor beta chains derived from one specimen sequenced in a study of shared clonotypes between healthy human individuals. Profiled with immunoSEQ multiplex PCR; TCRdb holds only in-frame clones, not every one. The table records some 2,000,000 clones, approximately 94% of them present only once. Sequences were obtained from naive CD4+ T cells sorted from blood. As to subset: CD45RA+ positively selected. Receptor source: a man in his late teens or twenties in good health.

The genes are TRBV7-2 and TRBJ1-6; a weak D match, TRBD1 (6 bases). Germline V gene sequence: CDR1 SGHTA, CDR2 FQGNSA. The V end was cut by 5 bases, the J end by 10 bases, with 21 bases between. The CDR3 runs to 16 residues. CDR3 coding DNA: TGTGCCAGCAGCGCGAATTCCGGGACAAGTAAATCACCCCTCCACTTT. Encoded protein: CASSANSGTSKSPLHF.

V and J are TRBV7-9 and TRBJ1-4, with D possibly matching TRBD1 (5 bases). Trimming took off 5 bases at V and 7 bases at J, with 14 bases between the two ends. The CDR3 consists of 14 residues. CDR1 and CDR2 (germline): SEHNR, FQNEAQ (reference sequence). The CDR3 here is CASSAQASAEKLFF. The CDR3 DNA reads TGTGCCAGCAGCGCACAGGCATCTGCTGAAAAACTGTTTTTT.

The chain joins TRBV2 to TRBJ1-4; a possible D gene is TRBD1 (6 bases). CDR1 and CDR2 from the germline V gene are SNHLY and FYNNEI. Trimming removed 6 bases at V and 3 bases at J, with 17 bases between. The CDR3 has 16 amino acids. The CDR3: CASRMGGNGANEKLFF. The DNA for the CDR3 is TGTGCCAGCAGAATGGGGGGCAATGGGGCTAATGAAAAACTGTTTTTT.

This rearrangement joins TRBV6-1 to TRBJ2-7; tentative D call: TRBD2 (6 bases). Looked up from germline, CDR1 is MNHNS and CDR2 is SASEGT. The V and J ends lost 6 bases and 3 bases respectively, with 15 bases between them. This CDR3 is 14 amino acids long. As DNA, the CDR3 is TGTGCCAGCAGAGAATCTAGCGACATCTACGAGCAGTACTTC. Its translation is CASRESSDIYEQYF.

The chain links TRBV19 to TRBJ2-7, with unresolved D. The CDR3 contains 9 residues. V lost 8 bases, J lost 7 bases, and 6 bases lay in between. CDR1 is LNHDA, CDR2 SQIVND, per germline (reference sequence). This CDR3 reads CASHSEQYF. DNA of the CDR3: TGTGCCAGTCACTCTGAGCAGTACTTC.

The chain links TRBV2 to TRBJ2-7; D not resolved. Germline V gene data show CDR1 as SNHLY and CDR2 as FYNNEI. The CDR3 loop spans 15 amino acids. The V gene lost 1 base and the J gene lost 7 bases, with 17 bases spanning the gap. The CDR3 region is CASSEEFILRGEQYF. CDR3 DNA sequence: TGTGCCAGCAGTGAAGAGTTTATCCTACGTGGGGAGCAGTACTTC.

The V call is TRBV6-6, the J call TRBJ1-3, with a weak D call TRBD1 (5 bases). Germline values: CDR1 MNHNY, CDR2 SVGAGI (reference sequence). The V gene lost 6 bases and the J gene lost 2 bases, with 14 bases spanning the gap. This CDR3 spans 15 amino acids. For the CDR3, the DNA is TGTGCCAGCAGCGGTGGGGGATTGGCTGGAAACACCATATATTTT. Protein product: CASSGGGLAGNTIYF.

V usage is TRBV6-6 and J usage is TRBJ1-5; a weak D match, TRBD1 (5 bases). Germline V gives CDR1 MNHNY, CDR2 SVGAGI (reference sequence). V was trimmed by 2 bases and J by 4 bases, leaving 12 bases between them. This CDR3 comprises 15 residues. The CDR3: CASSYPGVENQPQHF. The CDR3 bases are TGTGCCAGCAGTTACCCGGGGGTAGAGAATCAGCCCCAGCATTTT.

The rearrangement uses TRBV12-2 and TRBJ1-2; the table gives TRBD1 as D, unverified against the DNA. TRBV12-2 is recorded as a pseudogene. The CDR3 spans 18 residues. CDR3 DNA: TGTGCAAGTCGTCAAGGAGGGGACAGGGGCGGGAGTAACTATGGCTACACCTTC. It encodes CASRQGGDRGGSNYGYTF.

The rearrangement joins TRBV5-5 to TRBJ1-2; D not certain. Germline loops: CDR1 SGHKS, CDR2 YYEKEE (reference sequence). CDR3 size: 13 residues. Trimming took off 2 bases at V and 7 bases at J, with 12 bases between the two ends. The CDR3 bases are TGTGCCAGCAGCTTATCAGGCGCCCCTGGCTACACCTTC. Its protein is CASSLSGAPGYTF.

V and J are TRBV6-4 and TRBJ1-1, with 7 bases aligning to TRBD1. Trimming at V came to 0 bases and at J to 4 bases, leaving 14 bases not matched to a gene. This CDR3 is 18 amino acids long. Germline V gene lookup returns CDR1 MRHNA and CDR2 SNTAGT. The DNA for the CDR3 is TGTGCCAGCAGTGACTCAGCGGTTCAGGGGGAAGGAAGCACTGAAGCTTTCTTT. It is translated as CASSDSAVQGEGSTEAFF.

The CDR3 coding sequence is TGTGCCAGCAGCAAACCAGATCAGAGGGGGCAGGGAGCGGGAGAGGACACCGGGGAGCTGTTTTTT. Translated, it gives CASSKPDQRGQGAGEDTGELFF. The chain has TRBV21-1 and TRBJ2-2; the table assigns TRBD2, which was not confirmed against the DNA. TRBV21-1 is a recognized pseudogene. The CDR3 spans 22 residues.

This chain connects TRBV5-3 to TRBJ2-5; 7 bases match TRBD1. TRBV5-3 is marked as an open reading frame, function uncertain. J lost 3 bases, V lost 0 bases, and 8 bases had no gene match. This CDR3 contains 16 residues. The CDR3 loop is CARSLGLRDRKETQYF. DNA of the CDR3: TGTGCCAGAAGCTTGGGCCTTCGGGACAGAAAAGAGACCCAGTACTTC.

The J gene is TRBJ2-3, the V gene TRBV5-1; D not certain. Trimming took 5 bases from V and 4 from J, leaving 14 bases between them. The CDR3 loop spans 14 amino acids. CDR1 and CDR2 from the germline V gene are SGHRS and YFSETQ. For the CDR3, the DNA is TGCGCCAGCAGGGTGGTCTTCCTCGCAGATACGCAGTATTTT. Its translation: CASRVVFLADTQYF.

The count of this clone is one. The genes are TRBV18 and TRBJ2-1, with a tentative D call TRBD1 (5 bases). CDR1 and CDR2 from the germline V gene are KGHSH and LQKENI. The CDR3 sequence is 15 residues long. The germline V and J ends were trimmed by 6 bases and 9 bases, with 21 bases remaining between them. CDR3: CASSPQGTDLSEQFF. The DNA for the CDR3 is TGTGCCAGCTCCCCTCAGGGAACCGATTTGAGTGAGCAGTTCTTC.

The chain links TRBV5-1 to TRBJ2-1; D not certain. The CDR3 covers 13 residues. V was trimmed by 1 base and J by 8 bases, leaving 10 bases between them. CDR1 and CDR2 from the germline V gene are SGHRS and YFSETQ. The CDR3 loop reads CASSLRAGDEQFF. The CDR3 DNA reads as TGCGCCAGCAGCTTGAGGGCCGGCGATGAGCAGTTCTTC.